One and the same sample provided the 15 T cell receptor beta chains below, sequenced in a study of blood T cell repertoires in COVID-19. Clones were sequenced by immunoSEQ multiplex PCR, and TCRdb holds only the in-frame ones, with some missing. Counted here are 35,000 to 50,000 clones, approximately 85% occurring once; the ten biggest clones make up about 4%. Specimen: peripheral blood. These receptors all stem from a man in his 60s with acute or convalescent COVID-19.

The chain links TRBV10-3 to TRBJ2-7; D gene unclear. Trimming took 5 bases from V and 7 from J, leaving 15 bases between them. Germline values: CDR1 ENHRY, CDR2 SYGVKD. The CDR3 has 13 residues. The CDR3 region is CAISHDLTREQYF. CDR3 in DNA: TGTGCCATCAGTCACGACCTGACACGGGAGCAGTACTTC.

The chain joins TRBV10-3 to TRBJ2-7; 8 bases match TRBD2. CDR1 and CDR2 from the germline V gene are ENHRY and SYGVKD. This CDR3 has 15 residues. The ends lost 3 bases at V and 7 bases at J; junction bases unmatched: 11. The CDR3 spells CAISEPSGSPREQYF. The CDR3 coding sequence is TGTGCCATCAGTGAACCTAGCGGGTCCCCAAGGGAGCAGTACTTC.

The chain carries TRBV6-5 and TRBJ2-7, with a tentative D call TRBD2 (5 bases). The CDR3 is 13 amino acids. V lost 6 bases and J lost 3, with 12 bases in between. Germline loops: CDR1 MNHEY, CDR2 SVGAGI. Here the CDR3 DNA reads TGTGCCAGCAGCCGAGGGCAGTACTACGAGCAGTACTTC. Translating gives CASSRGQYYEQYF.

V and J are TRBV7-8 and TRBJ2-6; tentatively, D is TRBD1 (5 bases). Germline V gene sequence: CDR1 SGHVS, CDR2 FQNEAQ. Trimming removed 4 bases at V and 6 bases at J, with 10 bases between. The CDR3 runs to 14 residues. The DNA for the CDR3 is TGTGCCAGCAGCTGGAGTGGGGCGGCCAACGTCCTGACTTTC. It specifies CASSWSGAANVLTF.

V is TRBV14 and J is TRBJ2-2; D uncertain. V was trimmed by 0 bases and J by 8 bases, leaving 7 bases between them. The CDR3 runs 13 residues. Germline-derived CDR1 and CDR2 are SGHDN and FVKESK. The CDR3 DNA sequence: TGTGCCAGCAGCCAAGAGGCATGGGGGGAGCTGTTTTTT. This sequence encodes CASSQEAWGELFF.

CDR3 amino acids: CASSSGLSTDTQYF. In DNA, the CDR3 is TGTGCCAGCAGCTCGGGACTCAGCACAGATACGCAGTATTTT. The chain couples TRBV7-3 to TRBJ2-3, with D perhaps TRBD2 (6 bases). Germline V CDR1 and CDR2: SGHTA, FQGTGA. The CDR3 spans 14 residues. V shed 4 bases and J shed 0 bases, with 8 bases lying between them.

The chain combines TRBV18 with TRBJ2-3; 9 bases fit TRBD1. The CDR3 spans 14 residues. The V and J ends lost 5 bases and 4 bases, in that order; junction bases with no gene match: 4. Germline loops: CDR1 KGHSH, CDR2 LQKENI. The CDR3 bases are TGTGCCAGCTCAAGGGACAGGGAGGCAGATACGCAGTATTTT. Amino acid sequence: CASSRDREADTQYF.

The J gene is TRBJ2-5, the V gene TRBV6-5, with 8 bases fitting TRBD2. The V and J ends lost 5 bases and 7 bases, in that order; junction bases with no gene match: 9. CDR3 size: 14 residues. The germline gives CDR1 MNHEY, CDR2 SVGAGI. Here the CDR3 reads CASSLGQREGTQYF. The DNA of the CDR3 is TGTGCCAGCAGTCTGGGACAACGGGAGGGGACCCAGTACTTC.

The rearrangement links TRBV28 to TRBJ2-2; TRBD2 matches at 8 bases. After removal of 6 bases from V and 5 bases from J, the junction contained 8 bases not matched to a gene. Germline V CDR1 and CDR2: MDHEN, SYDVKM. This CDR3 region has 15 residues. The CDR3 loop reads CASRLTGGRTGELFF. CDR3 DNA sequence: TGTGCCAGCAGACTCACGGGAGGGCGAACCGGGGAGCTGTTTTTT.

The chain combines TRBV4-1 with TRBJ2-3; D perhaps matches TRBD2 (5 bases). Germline CDR1 reads MGHRA; CDR2 reads YSYEKL. The V gene lost 1 base and the J gene lost 2 bases, with 13 bases spanning the gap. The CDR3 sequence is 16 residues long. In DNA form, the CDR3 reads TGCGCCAGCAGCCAAGGGGTCCGGGAAAACACAGATACGCAGTATTTT. Protein sequence: CASSQGVRENTDTQYF.

The gene calls are TRBV19 and TRBJ2-7, with unresolved D. This CDR3 spans 15 amino acids. Per the germline V gene, CDR1 is LNHDA and CDR2 is SQIVND (reference sequence). Trimming removed 7 bases at V and 3 bases at J, with 19 bases between. CDR3 region: CASKEEAATHYEQYF. In DNA form, the CDR3 reads TGTGCCAGTAAGGAAGAAGCAGCGACCCACTACGAGCAGTACTTC.

This clone turned up a few times. The V and J genes are TRBV2 and TRBJ2-3; tentative D call: TRBD2 (7 bases). The CDR3 consists of 16 residues. Germline lookup yields CDR1 SNHLY and CDR2 FYNNEI. V gave up 9 bases and J gave up 1 base, with 20 bases separating them. The CDR3 sequence is CARTSRGGDRTDTQYF. CDR3 coding DNA: TGTGCCAGAACATCGAGGGGGGGGGACCGCACAGATACGCAGTATTTT. Drawing the rest from reference TRBV2 and TRBJ2-3, the complete variable domain is EPEVTQTPSHQVTQMGQEVILRCVPISNHLYFYWYRQILGQKVEFLVSFYNNEISEKSEIFDDQFSVERPDGSNFTLKIRSTKLEDSAMYFCARTSRGGDRTDTQYFGPGTRLTVL.

The J gene is TRBJ2-1, the V gene TRBV11-2; 7 nucleotides match TRBD1. V was clipped by 1 base and J by 8 bases; unmatched bases: 2. This CDR3 is 13 amino acids long. Per the germline V gene, CDR1 is SGHAT and CDR2 is FQNNGV. CDR3 DNA: TGTGCCAGCAGCTTAGCAGGGGGTGATGAGCAGTTCTTC. Amino acids: CASSLAGGDEQFF.

This chain joins TRBV10-3 and TRBJ1-1; perhaps TRBD1 as D (5 bases). V was shortened by 3 bases and J by 0 bases, with 11 bases between the two germline ends. This CDR3 region has 15 residues. The V gene's germline CDR1 is ENHRY and CDR2 SYGVKD. In DNA form, the CDR3 reads TGTGCCATCAGTGAACTCAGGGATATGAACACTGAAGCTTTCTTT. Residues: CAISELRDMNTEAFF.

This clone was detected only once. The chain joins TRBV4-3 to TRBJ1-6; D gene uncertain. V was cut by 0 bases and J by 4 bases, with 4 bases left in between. The germline CDR1 and CDR2 sequences are LGHNA and YSLEER. The CDR3 has 14 residues. This chain's CDR3 is CASSQEEYNSPLHF. CDR3 nucleotides: TGCGCCAGCAGCCAAGAGGAGTATAATTCACCCCTCCACTTT.